What follows describes a single TCR beta chain. The data were obtained in a study of radiation and T cells in renal cell carcinoma. V gave up 5 bases and J gave up 0 bases; unmatched junction bases: 4. Per germline, CDR1 SGHVS and CDR2 FQNEAQ. The CDR3 covers 15 residues. Time point described: blood 2 weeks post-SBRT. Treatment: 15 Gy SBRT to primary tumor, nephrectomy 4 weeks later. Serial blood draws occurred at baseline and 2 and 4 weeks post-SBRT. This renal cell carcinoma was of the clear cell type. Profiling relied on immunoSEQ multiplex PCR, and the TCRdb table lists in-frame clones only, not all of them. The data hold 120,000 or so clones, with about four fifths observed a single time.

The material sequenced was blood, taken from a patient whose treatment included radiotherapy and nephrectomy. The source is a man aged 45 to 65 with renal cell carcinoma. The V call is TRBV7-8, the J call TRBJ2-7, with 10 bases identical to TRBD2. The CDR3 nucleotides read TGTGCCAGCAGCGTCCGACTAGCGGGCTCCTACGAGCAGTACTTC. Translated: CASSVRLAGSYEQYF.